A single sample is the source of the 17 T cell receptor beta chains below, sequenced in a study of control samples from healthy donors and cancer patients. Clones were read by immunoSEQ multiplex PCR, and TCRdb kept only the in-frame ones, dropping some. The sample gives fewer than 200,000 clones, roughly 89% of which show up once; approximately 1.5% is in the top ten. Input material: blood. These receptors were obtained from a woman between 45 and 65 years old in good health.

This chain joins TRBV5-5 and TRBJ2-1, with D perhaps matching TRBD1 (6 bases). Trimming removed 4 bases at V and 14 bases at J, with 22 bases between. Germline values: CDR1 SGHKS, CDR2 YYEKEE (reference sequence). The CDR3 runs 14 residues. The CDR3 loop reads CASSTDSVGGLEFF. CDR3 DNA sequence: TGTGCCAGCAGCACCGACAGTGTAGGGGGTTTGGAGTTCTTC.

The gene calls are TRBV9 and TRBJ2-7; 11 bases fit TRBD1. V lost 0 bases, J lost 5 bases, and 4 bases stayed unmatched. Germline assignment: CDR1 SGDLS and CDR2 YYNGEE. This CDR3 region has 15 residues. CDR3 in amino acids: CASSVVGQGVDEQYF. For the CDR3, the DNA is TGTGCCAGCAGCGTAGTGGGACAGGGGGTCGACGAGCAGTACTTC.

The rearrangement joins TRBV19 to TRBJ1-1; D remains ambiguous. The CDR3 spans 15 residues. Trimming took 3 bases from V and 2 from J, leaving 13 bases between them. CDR1 and CDR2 from the germline V gene are LNHDA and SQIVND (reference sequence). CDR3 sequence: CASSIIGRQNTEAFF. DNA of the CDR3: TGTGCCAGTAGTATTATCGGCAGACAAAACACTGAAGCTTTCTTT.

V and J are TRBV5-6 and TRBJ2-7, with 8 bases lining up with TRBD2. The V segment lost 2 bases and the J segment 3 bases; nucleotides outside the gene matches: 4. CDR1 is SGHDT, CDR2 YYEEEE, per germline. The CDR3 runs to 14 residues. The CDR3 is CASSFRGGHYEQYF. The CDR3 coding sequence is TGTGCCAGCAGCTTTCGGGGGGGACACTACGAGCAGTACTTC.

A note on this clone: Its ends do not fully match the called genes, so a read error is possible. The same CDR3 arises from other DNA sequences in this sample as well. The V and J genes are TRBV28 and TRBJ1-1; 7 bases match TRBD1. The CDR3 consists of 14 residues. The germline gives CDR1 MDHEN, CDR2 SYDVKM. CDR3 region: CATFIPGQNTEAFF. As DNA, the CDR3 is TGTGCCACCTTCATTCCGGGACAGAACACTGAAGCCTTCTTT.

The V gene is TRBV27, the J gene TRBJ1-5, with 7 bases fitting TRBD1. The CDR3 spans 15 residues. Germline loops: CDR1 MNHEY, CDR2 SMNVEV (reference sequence). Unmatched junction bases numbered 5, after V lost 3 bases and J lost 3 bases. The CDR3 spells CASSFGTEPNQPQHF. As DNA, the CDR3 is TGTGCCAGCAGTTTCGGGACAGAACCCAATCAGCCCCAGCATTTT.

The chain joins TRBV5-4 to TRBJ2-7; 9 bases map to TRBD2. Looked up from germline, CDR1 is SGHNT and CDR2 is YYREEE (reference sequence). Trimming at V came to 2 bases and at J to 5 bases, leaving 5 bases not matched to a gene. The CDR3 spans 14 residues. This chain's CDR3 is CASSFGGGADEQYF. In DNA, the CDR3 is TGTGCCAGCAGCTTCGGCGGGGGGGCTGACGAGCAGTACTTC.

The gene calls are TRBV6-2 or TRBV6-3 and TRBJ2-3, with 8 positions matching TRBD2. CDR3 length equals 16 residues. Trimming removed 2 bases from V and 1 base from J; junction bases left unmatched: 5. In germline, CDR1 is MNHEY, CDR2 SVGEGT. For the CDR3, the DNA is TGTGCCAGCAGTTACCGAACTAGCGGCCGCACAGATACGCAGTATTTT. It codes for CASSYRTSGRTDTQYF.

The chain joins TRBV21-1 to TRBJ2-1; the table's D call of TRBD2 was not tested on the DNA. TRBV21-1 is assigned pseudogene status. There are 16 residues in the CDR3. The DNA of the CDR3 is TGTGCCAGCAGCAAAGTACTCAATACCGGGGAAAATGAGCAGTTCTTC. Its translation: CASSKVLNTGENEQFF.

The CDR3 region has the DNA TGTGCCAGCAGCCAAGGTCGCCTCGGGGCGGGGCGGGGGGGCCGCGAGACCCAGTACTTC. Amino acids: CASSQGRLGAGRGGRETQYF. J is TRBJ2-5 and V is TRBV3-1 (or the pseudogene TRBV3-2); the match to TRBD2 covers 9 bases. The V and J ends lost 1 base and 5 bases, in that order; junction bases with no gene match: 20. The CDR3 is 20 residues long. Germline CDR1 reads LGHDT; CDR2 reads YNNKEL (reference sequence).

J is TRBJ1-2 and V is TRBV6-5, with a possible D match to TRBD1 (6 bases). The CDR3 contains 13 residues. The V gene's germline CDR1 is MNHEY and CDR2 SVGAGI. Trimming left V 4 bases short and J 2 bases short, with 8 bases between. CDR3: CASSFGTNYGYTF. In DNA form, the CDR3 reads TGTGCCAGCAGTTTCGGGACAAACTATGGCTACACCTTC.

J is TRBJ1-1 and V is TRBV12-3 or TRBV12-4; D is unresolved. Trimming stripped 7 bases from V and 4 bases from J, with 10 bases between. The CDR3 is 12 amino acids. The CDR3 DNA follows: TGTGCCAGCAAATATCCGGGCACTGAAGCTTTCTTT. Residues: CASKYPGTEAFF.

The V gene is TRBV10-3, the J gene TRBJ2-3; TRBD2 agrees at 10 bases. The CDR3 totals 14 residues. J lost 2 bases, V lost 7 bases, and 3 bases had no gene match. Germline V gene sequence: CDR1 ENHRY, CDR2 SYGVKD. This CDR3 reads CAITSGGPTDTQYF. CDR3 in DNA: TGTGCCATCACTAGCGGGGGACCCACAGATACGCAGTATTTT.

This chain joins TRBV19 and TRBJ1-1; 8 positions agree with TRBD1. The J segment lost 3 bases and the V segment lost 5 bases, leaving 5 bases of the junction unmatched. The CDR3 length is 14 residues. CDR1 and CDR2 from the germline V gene are LNHDA and SQIVND (reference sequence). CDR3 region: CASSDGTGHTEAFF. CDR3 coding DNA: TGTGCCAGTAGTGACGGGACAGGCCACACTGAAGCTTTCTTT.

This sequence joins TRBV27 and TRBJ2-1, with D possibly TRBD2 on 6 matching bases. CDR1 MNHEY and CDR2 SMNVEV come from the germline V gene (reference sequence). V shed 5 bases and J shed 8 bases, with 19 bases lying between them. The CDR3 loop spans 15 amino acids. CDR3 region: CASSLRGRSAYEQFF. CDR3 in DNA: TGTGCCAGCAGTCTGCGGGGACGATCTGCGTATGAGCAGTTCTTC.

The chain recombines TRBV27 with TRBJ2-5; 7 bases are a match to TRBD1. Trimming removed 5 bases from V and 4 bases from J; junction bases left unmatched: 7. CDR1 is MNHEY and CDR2 is SMNVEV in the germline V gene (reference sequence). This CDR3 has 14 residues. For the CDR3, the DNA is TGTGCCAGCAGTGCCCAAACAGGGGCAGAGACCCAGTACTTC. It is translated as CASSAQTGAETQYF.

This clone appeared a single time. The chain carries TRBV10-3 and TRBJ2-1; TRBD1 agrees at 8 bases. This CDR3 is 14 amino acids long. Unmatched junction bases numbered 4, after V lost 0 bases and J lost 9 bases. Germline assignment: CDR1 ENHRY and CDR2 SYGVKD. DNA of the CDR3: TGTGCCATCAGTGAGTCGGACAGGGTTGGTGAGCAGTTCTTC. The encoded protein is CAISESDRVGEQFF.